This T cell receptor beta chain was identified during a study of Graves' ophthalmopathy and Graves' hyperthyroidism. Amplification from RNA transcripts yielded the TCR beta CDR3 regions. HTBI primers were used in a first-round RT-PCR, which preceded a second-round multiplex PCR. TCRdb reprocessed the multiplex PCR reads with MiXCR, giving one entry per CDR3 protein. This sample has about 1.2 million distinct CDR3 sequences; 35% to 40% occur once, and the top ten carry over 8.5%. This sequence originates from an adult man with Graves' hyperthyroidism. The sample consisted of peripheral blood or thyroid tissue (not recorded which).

This CDR3 is CASRLPGWAYGYTF. DNA for the CDR3: TGCGCCAGCAGACTGCCAGGGTGGGCCTATGGCTACACCTTC. The chain is built from TRBV4-1 and TRBJ1-2; D is possibly TRBD1 (5 bases). The germline V gene has CDR1 MGHRA and CDR2 YSYEKL. This CDR3 contains 14 residues. V lost 6 bases and J lost 4, with 15 bases in between.